The next 27 T cell receptor beta chains were all read from a single sample in a study of persistence of HIV-infected CD4 T cells. These receptors are not linked to any known antigen. Sequencing used immunoSEQ version 4 in survey mode. The method was immunoSEQ multiplex PCR; TCRdb's version includes in-frame clones alone and lacks a portion of them. The data show about 45,000 clones, with approximately 90% seen just once and 1.8% held by the top ten. Cells were stimulated nonspecifically with anti-CD3/anti-CD28 magnetic beads. Sorting of responding CD4+ T cells relied on upregulated CD40 ligand together with CD69. Source: CD4+ T cells sorted from PBMCs after roughly 18-hour stimulation, taken from a patient who received antiretroviral therapy. Receptors originate from an adult man with HIV who was CMV-seropositive.

CDR3 protein: CSASAGLGQAGANVLTF. CDR3 DNA: TGCAGTGCTAGTGCTGGACTGGGCCAGGCTGGGGCCAACGTCCTGACTTTC. V is TRBV20-1 and J is TRBJ2-6; a possible D gene is TRBD2 (5 bases). Germline CDR1 DFQATT, CDR2 SNEGSKA (reference sequence). V was trimmed by 3 bases and J by 2 bases, leaving 17 bases between them. The CDR3 runs to 17 residues.

CDR3 sequence: CASKLAGGPENIQYF. CDR3 DNA sequence: TGTGCCAGCAAACTAGCGGGGGGGCCGGAGAACATTCAGTACTTC. The chain is built from TRBV6-5 and TRBJ2-4; 13 nucleotides agree with TRBD2. In germline, CDR1 is MNHEY, CDR2 SVGAGI. Trimming removed 7 bases from V and 7 bases from J; junction bases left unmatched: 7. The CDR3 consists of 15 residues.

This chain connects TRBV27 to TRBJ1-6, with D perhaps matching TRBD1 (5 bases). Germline lookup yields CDR1 MNHEY and CDR2 SMNVEV (reference sequence). The V end was cut by 5 bases, the J end by 5 bases, with 13 bases between. The CDR3 has 15 residues. The CDR3 DNA reads as TGTGCCAGCAGTCCTGGGGCACTCAATAATTCACCCCTCCACTTT. It specifies CASSPGALNNSPLHF.

J is TRBJ1-1 and V is TRBV10-3; the match to TRBD1 covers 7 bases. CDR3 length equals 13 residues. V shed 10 bases and J 3 bases; nucleotides not matched to a gene: 8. The germline gives CDR1 ENHRY, CDR2 SYGVKD. The DNA of the CDR3 is TGTGCCACGACACAGGGGTTGGACACTGAAGCTTTCTTT. The encoded protein is CATTQGLDTEAFF.

This clone came up once. V usage is TRBV20-1 and J usage is TRBJ1-2; D might be TRBD1 (6 bases). The CDR3 contains 14 residues. Germline V gene sequence: CDR1 DFQATT, CDR2 SNEGSKA (reference sequence). V dropped 3 bases and J dropped 4 bases, with 15 bases sitting between them. The CDR3 loop reads CSASEGRGIYGYTF. Here the CDR3 DNA reads TGCAGTGCTAGTGAGGGAAGGGGGATCTATGGCTACACCTTC.

The rearrangement uses TRBV6-6 and TRBJ2-7; TRBD2 aligns across 10 bases. V gave up 8 bases and J gave up 2 bases; unmatched junction bases: 3. Germline values: CDR1 MNHNY, CDR2 SVGAGI (reference sequence). The CDR3 is 13 residues long. Written as DNA, the CDR3 is TGTGCCAGCGCCCTAGCGGGAGCCTACGAGCAGTACTTC. It codes for CASALAGAYEQYF.

This chain connects TRBV5-4 to TRBJ2-3; TRBD1 agrees at 8 bases. CDR1 and CDR2 from the germline V gene are SGHNT and YYREEE (reference sequence). The CDR3 is 16 residues long. The V gene end was trimmed by 3 bases and the J gene end by 0 bases; junction bases not matched to a gene: 6. The CDR3 is CASSSDRGLSTDTQYF. In nucleotides, the CDR3 is TGTGCCAGCAGCTCCGACAGGGGTTTAAGCACAGATACGCAGTATTTT.

The chain couples TRBV5-1 to TRBJ2-2, with TRBD1 matching 10 bases. Per the germline V gene, CDR1 is SGHRS and CDR2 is YFSETQ. This CDR3 is built from 15 residues. Trimming at V came to 4 bases and at J to 7 bases, leaving 7 bases not matched to a gene. The CDR3 DNA sequence: TGCGCCAGCAGCCGGGGACAGGGGTTAATCGGGGAGCTGTTTTTT. Encoded protein: CASSRGQGLIGELFF.

The chain recombines TRBV18 with TRBJ1-5; D ambiguous. CDR3 length: 14 residues. CDR1 and CDR2 (germline): KGHSH, LQKENI. The germline V and J ends were trimmed by 3 bases and 3 bases, with 9 bases remaining between them. The DNA for the CDR3 is TGTGCCAGCTCACCCCGGGAGTCCAATCAGCCCCAGCATTTT. It is translated as CASSPRESNQPQHF.

The chain combines TRBV18 with TRBJ1-5, with 7 bases fitting TRBD1. V lost 1 base, J lost 6 bases, and 6 bases stayed unmatched. The CDR3 is 15 amino acids. In germline, CDR1 is KGHSH, CDR2 LQKENI. The CDR3 DNA sequence: TGTGCCAGCTCACCACGCCAGGGGGAGGGTCAGCCCCAGCATTTT. This codes for CASSPRQGEGQPQHF.

The chain uses TRBV7-2 and TRBJ1-4, with D unclear. V was shortened by 5 bases and J by 0 bases, with 10 bases between the two germline ends. Germline values: CDR1 SGHTA, CDR2 FQGNSA. CDR3 size: 15 residues. CDR3 DNA sequence: TGTGCCAGCAGCACCCAGGTCGCAACTAATGAAAAACTGTTTTTT. This codes for CASSTQVATNEKLFF.

This sequence joins TRBV5-1 and TRBJ2-7; possibly TRBD1 for D (6 bases). The CDR3 is 15 residues long. Germline values: CDR1 SGHRS, CDR2 YFSETQ. The ends were cut back, 0 bases at V and 2 bases at J, with 12 bases in the middle. CDR3 coding DNA: TGCGCCAGCAGCTTGGCCGACAGGTGGGCCTACGAGCAGTACTTC. Its protein is CASSLADRWAYEQYF. Full variable domain (rest looked up from reference TRBV5-1 and TRBJ2-7): KAGVTQTPRYLIKTRGQQVTLSCSPISGHRSVSWYQQTPGQGLQFLFEYFSETQRNKGNFPGRFSGRQFSNSRSEMNVSTLELGDSALYLCASSLADRWAYEQYFGPGTRLTVT.

This sequence joins TRBV5-1 and TRBJ2-2; 7 nucleotides agree with TRBD2. CDR1 and CDR2 (germline): SGHRS, YFSETQ. The CDR3 loop spans 19 amino acids. With V trimmed by 5 bases and J by 0 bases, 16 bases remained unmatched. The DNA of the CDR3 is TGCGCCAGCAGTCATGAACTGGGAGCGGGGAGTACGAACACCGGGGAGCTGTTTTTT. It codes for CASSHELGAGSTNTGELFF.

This sequence joins TRBV30 and TRBJ1-2, with 7 bases aligning to TRBD1. This CDR3 region has 15 residues. Germline CDR1 GTSNPN, CDR2 SVGIG (reference sequence). Trimming took 1 base from V and 2 from J; bases not matched to a gene: 7. The CDR3 here is CAWSAAPGQNYGYTF. DNA of the CDR3: TGTGCCTGGAGTGCCGCTCCGGGACAGAACTATGGCTACACCTTC.

V gene TRBV11-3 combines with J gene TRBJ2-3; no reliable D call. V was trimmed by 4 bases and J by 6 bases, leaving 14 bases between them. The germline CDR1 and CDR2 sequences are SGHNT and YENEEA. The CDR3 totals 14 residues. CDR3 sequence reads: CASSSGSARDTQYF. Written as DNA, the CDR3 is TGTGCCAGCAGCTCGGGCTCAGCAAGGGATACGCAGTATTTT.

This clone is a singleton in its sample. The chain is built from TRBV19 and TRBJ2-3, with D maybe TRBD2 (6 bases). Germline values: CDR1 LNHDA, CDR2 SQIVND (reference sequence). Trimming took off 4 bases at V and 0 bases at J, with 17 bases between the two ends. This CDR3 is 17 amino acids long. CDR3: CASSTLKWGESTDTQYF. CDR3 DNA sequence: TGTGCCAGTAGTACCCTTAAATGGGGGGAAAGCACAGATACGCAGTATTTT.

The rearrangement links TRBV27 to TRBJ1-5; D is uncertain. This CDR3 region has 15 residues. The V end lost 7 bases, the J end lost 5 bases, and 18 bases lay between the germline ends. The V gene's germline CDR1 is MNHEY and CDR2 SMNVEV (reference sequence). For the CDR3, the DNA is TGTGCCAGCAACACCGGCGGCGGCAGAGATCAGCCCCAGCATTTT. It encodes CASNTGGGRDQPQHF.

The rearrangement uses TRBV18 and TRBJ2-2; 13 nucleotides line up with TRBD2. The germline V gene encodes CDR1 KGHSH and CDR2 LQKENI. With V trimmed by 0 bases and J by 5 bases, 3 bases remained unmatched. The CDR3 has 17 amino acids. CDR3 bases: TGTGCCAGCTCACCACCGACGGGACTAGCGGGAACCGGGGAGCTGTTTTTT. Translation: CASSPPTGLAGTGELFF.

This clone was counted only a few times. The rearrangement links TRBV10-1 to TRBJ2-7; 7 positions agree with TRBD2. CDR1 is WNHNN and CDR2 is SYGVQD in the germline V gene (reference sequence). The CDR3 covers 14 residues. Trimming at V came to 5 bases and at J to 2 bases, leaving 6 bases not matched to a gene. CDR3 DNA sequence: TGCGCCAGCAGTTCCCCGGGAGGACCCTACGAGCAGTACTTC. Residues: CASSSPGGPYEQYF.

V gene TRBV16 combines with J gene TRBJ2-7, with D perhaps matching TRBD1 (6 bases). Germline CDR1 KGHSY, CDR2 FQNENV. There are 14 residues in the CDR3. The V end lost 2 bases, the J end lost 1 base, and 9 bases lay between the germline ends. CDR3 amino acids: CASSQPGTSYEQYF. In nucleotides, the CDR3 is TGTGCCAGCAGCCAACCTGGGACATCCTACGAGCAGTACTTC.

The V and J genes are TRBV10-3 and TRBJ1-6; 8 bases are shared with TRBD1. Per germline, CDR1 ENHRY and CDR2 SYGVKD. The CDR3 spans 15 residues. Trimming at V came to 5 bases and at J to 5 bases, leaving 5 bases not matched to a gene. The CDR3 DNA reads TGTGCCATCAGTAGCACAGGGGGAAATAATTCACCCCTCCACTTT. The encoded protein is CAISSTGGNNSPLHF.

The chain combines TRBV18 with TRBJ2-7; 11 bases match TRBD1. Germline V lookup: CDR1 KGHSH, CDR2 LQKENI. The CDR3 sequence is 15 residues long. With V trimmed by 3 bases and J by 7 bases, 8 bases remained unmatched. CDR3 residues: CASSPPGTGGVEQYF. The CDR3 DNA reads TGTGCCAGCTCACCTCCCGGGACAGGGGGAGTTGAGCAGTACTTC.

CDR3 residues: CASSYSTRATYEQYF. CDR3 DNA: TGTGCCAGCAGTTACTCCACAAGGGCTACCTACGAGCAGTACTTC. The chain has TRBV6-5 and TRBJ2-7; D is uncertain. Germline assignment: CDR1 MNHEY and CDR2 SVGAGI. Trimming removed 0 bases at V and 2 bases at J, with 11 bases between. The CDR3 has 15 residues.

The chain links TRBV7-3 to TRBJ2-1, with D perhaps matching TRBD1 or TRBD2 (6 bases each). With 2 bases removed from V and 5 bases from J, the gap between germline ends came to 25 bases. In germline, CDR1 is SGHTA, CDR2 FQGTGA. CDR3 length equals 19 residues. DNA for the CDR3: TGTGCCAGCAGCTTACTAAACCCGGGGGCTAGCGCGCCCAACAATGAGCAGTTCTTC. Encoded protein: CASSLLNPGASAPNNEQFF.

J is TRBJ1-6 and V is TRBV5-8, with 7 bases that match TRBD1. The CDR3 sequence is 17 residues long. Per germline, CDR1 SGHTS and CDR2 YDEGEE. The V segment lost 6 bases and the J segment 2 bases; nucleotides outside the gene matches: 11. The CDR3 DNA reads TGTGCCAGCACCCCCTCCACAGGGGAAGCCTATAATTCACCCCTCCACTTT. It codes for CASTPSTGEAYNSPLHF.

V is TRBV28 and J is TRBJ2-3, with a possible D match to TRBD2 (5 bases). Germline V gene lookup returns CDR1 MDHEN and CDR2 SYDVKM. V lost 5 bases, J lost 7 bases, and 16 bases lay in between. The CDR3 consists of 14 residues. For the CDR3, the DNA is TGTGCCAGCAGTGTGAGCCAGCGGCCCAATACGCAGTATTTT. Amino acid sequence: CASSVSQRPNTQYF.

The chain has TRBV18 and TRBJ1-3; 10 bases map to TRBD1. The CDR3 sequence is 15 residues long. From germline, CDR1 is KGHSH and CDR2 LQKENI. J was trimmed by 2 bases and V by 4 bases; bases with no gene match: 2. DNA of the CDR3: TGTGCCAGCTCACGAGACAGGGGGCCTGGAAACACCATATATTTT. It encodes CASSRDRGPGNTIYF. The full variable domain, rest sourced from reference TRBV18 and TRBJ1-3, is NAGVMQNPRHLVRRRGQEARLRCSPMKGHSHVYWYRQLPEEGLKFMVYLQKENIIDESGMPKERFSAEFPKEGPSILRIQQVVRGDSAAYFCASSRDRGPGNTIYFGEGSWLTVV.